These 32 T cell receptor beta chains were sequenced from one sample in a study of blood T cell repertoires in COVID-19. Libraries were prepared by immunoSEQ multiplex PCR; TCRdb keeps only in-frame clonotypes and omits some of them. The data show about 280,000 clones, approximately 83% seen once. Material: peripheral blood. These receptors came from a woman between 65 and 79 years old with acute or convalescent COVID-19.

The CDR3 spells CASSDADRGHNYGYTF. Written as DNA, the CDR3 is TGTGCCAGCAGTGACGCGGACAGGGGGCACAACTATGGCTACACCTTC. V gene TRBV2 combines with J gene TRBJ1-2; 11 bases agree with TRBD1. CDR1 is SNHLY, CDR2 FYNNEI, per germline. Trimming took 3 bases from V and 2 from J; bases not matched to a gene: 5. This CDR3 is 16 amino acids long.

This clone was picked up one time. The J gene is TRBJ2-7, the V gene TRBV6-5; 14 bases align to TRBD2. Germline CDR1 is MNHEY and CDR2 is SVGAGI. The V segment lost 11 bases and the J segment 7 bases; nucleotides outside the gene matches: 7. This CDR3 comprises 13 residues. CDR3 sequence: CAGRLAGGYEQYF. DNA for the CDR3: TGTGCCGGCCGACTAGCGGGGGGGTATGAGCAGTACTTC.

J is TRBJ2-7 and V is TRBV4-2; D remains unclear. CDR3 length: 14 residues. V was shortened by 0 bases and J by 3 bases, with 9 bases between the two germline ends. The germline V gene has CDR1 LGHNA and CDR2 YNFKEQ. The DNA of the CDR3 is TGTGCCAGCAGCCAAGATATCGGGTACTACGAGCAGTACTTC. It specifies CASSQDIGYYEQYF.

This clone came up once. V is TRBV10-3 and J is TRBJ2-5; D may be TRBD2 (6 bases). The V end lost 9 bases, the J end lost 4 bases, and 12 bases lay between the germline ends. Germline V CDR1 and CDR2: ENHRY, SYGVKD. The CDR3 runs 12 residues. The chain's CDR3 is CAIGTSIETQYF. The DNA of the CDR3 is TGTGCCATTGGGACTTCCATAGAGACCCAGTACTTC.

This chain links TRBV20-1 with TRBJ1-1; TRBD1 is a possible D gene (6 bases). CDR3 length: 10 amino acids. The V end lost 6 bases, the J end lost 9 bases, and 11 bases lay between the germline ends. The V gene's germline CDR1 is DFQATT and CDR2 SNEGSKA (reference sequence). Written as DNA, the CDR3 is TGCAGTGCCCGGACAGACCAAGCTTTCTTT. Amino acids: CSARTDQAFF.

The chain's CDR3 is CAWKAWLGRRGYTF. The CDR3 DNA reads as TGTGCCTGGAAGGCCTGGCTGGGGCGTAGGGGCTACACCTTC. This rearrangement joins TRBV30 to TRBJ1-2; TRBD1 is a possible D gene (5 bases). Looked up from germline, CDR1 is GTSNPN and CDR2 is SVGIG (reference sequence). Trimming stripped 4 bases from V and 8 bases from J, with 20 bases between. This CDR3 has 14 amino acids.

The chain combines TRBV6-5 with TRBJ2-3; the D is unclear. Germline V gives CDR1 MNHEY, CDR2 SVGAGI. The CDR3 consists of 14 residues. V was cut by 4 bases and J by 2 bases, with 10 bases left in between. CDR3 DNA sequence: TGTGCCAGCAGTTTACAGCCATCCACAGATACGCAGTATTTT. Translation: CASSLQPSTDTQYF.

The rearrangement uses TRBV13 and TRBJ1-1; D not resolved. Trimming stripped 2 bases from V and 1 base from J, with 14 bases between. This CDR3 region has 16 residues. CDR1 and CDR2 from the germline V gene are PRHDT and FYEKMQ (reference sequence). CDR3 sequence reads: CASSLRSGWANTEAFF. The DNA of the CDR3 is TGTGCCAGCAGCTTAAGATCGGGGTGGGCGAACACTGAAGCTTTCTTT.

The chain recombines TRBV5-1 with TRBJ1-6; 9 nucleotides line up with TRBD1. The germline CDR1 and CDR2 sequences are SGHRS and YFSETQ. This CDR3 has 14 amino acids. The V and J ends lost 2 bases and 9 bases, in that order; junction bases with no gene match: 3. The CDR3 DNA follows: TGCGCCAGCAGCTTACCGGACAGGGGTTCACCCCTCCACTTT. Its protein product is CASSLPDRGSPLHF. Full variable domain (rest looked up from reference TRBV5-1 and TRBJ1-6): KAGVTQTPRYLIKTRGQQVTLSCSPISGHRSVSWYQQTPGQGLQFLFEYFSETQRNKGNFPGRFSGRQFSNSRSEMNVSTLELGDSALYLCASSLPDRGSPLHFGNGTRLTVT.

The chain links TRBV18 to TRBJ1-1; 8 bases are a match to TRBD1. The germline V gene encodes CDR1 KGHSH and CDR2 LQKENI. The CDR3 length is 14 residues. J lost 5 bases, V lost 5 bases, and 7 bases had no gene match. The CDR3 coding sequence is TGTGCCAGCTCATCCGACAGGGGAGTTACTGAAGCTTTCTTT. Protein sequence: CASSSDRGVTEAFF.

The chain recombines TRBV6-5 with TRBJ1-3, with 7 bases fitting TRBD1. With 7 bases clipped from V and 4 bases from J, the junction kept 7 bases outside the gene matches. The CDR3 totals 14 residues. Germline V gene lookup returns CDR1 MNHEY and CDR2 SVGAGI. This chain's CDR3 is CASNYRGGGNTIYF. CDR3 nucleotides: TGTGCCAGCAACTACAGGGGTGGCGGAAACACCATATATTTT.

V is TRBV20-1 and J is TRBJ2-3, with no clear D. V was trimmed by 6 bases and J by 3 bases, leaving 7 bases between them. The CDR3 runs to 11 residues. Germline V lookup: CDR1 DFQATT, CDR2 SNEGSKA (reference sequence). CDR3 DNA sequence: TGCAGTGCGGCCGGGACAGATACGCAGTATTTT. Amino acid sequence: CSAAGTDTQYF.

The J gene is TRBJ2-1, the V gene TRBV5-4; TRBD2 matches at 9 bases. The CDR3 extends over 15 amino acids. Germline loops: CDR1 SGHNT, CDR2 YYREEE (reference sequence). Germline trimming cut 1 base from V and 7 bases from J; bases unmatched to any gene: 6. CDR3 in amino acids: CASSLSSSGVNEQFF. The CDR3, as DNA: TGTGCCAGCAGCTTGTCGTCTAGCGGGGTAAATGAGCAGTTCTTC.

The chain recombines TRBV2 with TRBJ2-2, with D possibly TRBD2 on 5 matching bases. The V gene lost 1 base and the J gene lost 8 bases, with 8 bases spanning the gap. The CDR3 runs 13 residues. Germline V gene sequence: CDR1 SNHLY, CDR2 FYNNEI. The CDR3 reads CASSEEPGGELFF. The CDR3 region has the DNA TGTGCCAGCAGTGAAGAGCCGGGAGGGGAGCTGTTTTTT.

The rearrangement links TRBV19 to TRBJ1-6, with D unresolved. Germline V gene data show CDR1 as LNHDA and CDR2 as SQIVND (reference sequence). V lost 6 bases, J lost 7 bases, and 7 bases lay in between. The CDR3 sequence is 12 residues long. CDR3 residues: CASSHQNSPLHF. CDR3 bases: TGTGCCAGTAGCCACCAGAATTCACCCCTCCACTTT.

This chain connects TRBV13 to TRBJ1-1; unclear D gene. V dropped 4 bases and J dropped 2 bases, with 14 bases sitting between them. The germline V gene has CDR1 PRHDT and CDR2 FYEKMQ (reference sequence). This CDR3 comprises 15 residues. This chain's CDR3 is CASSSAGQLNTEAFF. The CDR3 DNA sequence: TGTGCCAGCAGCTCCGCGGGCCAGCTTAACACTGAAGCTTTCTTT.

This rearrangement joins TRBV7-9 to TRBJ1-1; D possibly corresponds to TRBD1 (5 bases). CDR3 size: 15 residues. Trimming shortened V by 1 base and J by 1 base, and 10 bases separated the two germline ends. Germline CDR1 reads SEHNR; CDR2 reads FQNEAQ (reference sequence). The CDR3 loop reads CASSLEGTGNTEAFF. CDR3 sequence (DNA): TGTGCCAGCAGCTTAGAGGGAACAGGGAACACTGAAGCTTTCTTT.

The chain is built from TRBV6-2 or TRBV6-3 and TRBJ1-1, with 7 positions matching TRBD1. The CDR3 length is 14 residues. Germline CDR1 and CDR2: MNHEY and SVGEGT. With 2 bases clipped from V and 4 bases from J, the junction kept 4 bases outside the gene matches. The CDR3 nucleotides are TGTGCCAGCAGTTACCTGGCAGGGGGCACTGAAGCTTTCTTT. Its translation is CASSYLAGGTEAFF.

CDR3 sequence reads: CASSYRDREYEQYF. The CDR3 coding sequence is TGTGCCAGCAGTTACCGGGACAGGGAGTACGAGCAGTACTTC. This rearrangement joins TRBV6-6 to TRBJ2-7, with 9 positions matching TRBD1. Trimming at V came to 2 bases and at J to 4 bases, leaving 3 bases not matched to a gene. This CDR3 has 14 amino acids. Germline CDR1 reads MNHNY; CDR2 reads SVGAGI (reference sequence).

This chain links TRBV2 with TRBJ1-2; tentatively, D is TRBD1 (6 bases). The CDR3 spans 16 residues. The germline V and J ends were trimmed by 5 bases and 6 bases, with 22 bases remaining between them. CDR1 is SNHLY and CDR2 is FYNNEI in the germline V gene. CDR3 loop: CASSLRGRQAPDGYTF. The CDR3 DNA reads TGTGCCAGCAGTCTGAGGGGGAGACAGGCCCCGGATGGCTACACCTTC.

This rearrangement joins TRBV6-6 to TRBJ2-1; 8 nucleotides agree with TRBD2. This CDR3 is built from 16 residues. Germline lookup yields CDR1 MNHNY and CDR2 SVGAGI (reference sequence). The J segment lost 2 bases and the V segment lost 4 bases, leaving 7 bases of the junction unmatched. CDR3 sequence: CASSSLAGGPYNEQFF. CDR3 in DNA: TGTGCCAGCAGTTCTCTGGCGGGGGGACCCTACAATGAGCAGTTCTTC.

This clone was seen only a few times. The DNA of the CDR3 is TGTGCCAGCAGCTGGGGCCATAATGAAAAACTGTTTTTT. As protein: CASSWGHNEKLFF. The V call is TRBV7-9, the J call TRBJ1-4; D may be TRBD1 (5 bases). This CDR3 region has 13 residues. Per germline, CDR1 SEHNR and CDR2 FQNEAQ (reference sequence). V was pared by 4 bases and J by 4 bases, with 7 bases between.

V is TRBV6-5 and J is TRBJ1-1, with a weak D call TRBD1 (5 bases). CDR3 length: 14 residues. The V gene's germline CDR1 is MNHEY and CDR2 SVGAGI. V was pared by 8 bases and J by 1 base, with 14 bases between. Here the CDR3 DNA reads TGTGCCAGCCTGATAGCGGGGCCGAACACTGAAGCTTTCTTT. This encodes CASLIAGPNTEAFF.

This clone has just a few counts. The chain recombines TRBV19 with TRBJ1-5, with D possibly matching TRBD1 (6 bases). CDR3 length: 13 amino acids. Per germline, CDR1 LNHDA and CDR2 SQIVND (reference sequence). The ends were cut back, 9 bases at V and 5 bases at J, with 14 bases in the middle. For the CDR3, the DNA is TGTGCCAGCCGAACACAGGGTCATCAGCCCCAGCATTTT. Translating it yields CASRTQGHQPQHF.

This clone was detected only once. This chain links TRBV3-1 (or the pseudogene TRBV3-2) with TRBJ2-2; unclear D gene. Germline V gene lookup returns CDR1 LGHDT and CDR2 YNNKEL (reference sequence). This CDR3 is 14 amino acids long. The ends were cut back, 4 bases at V and 6 bases at J, with 12 bases in the middle. CDR3 in amino acids: CASSPGLQAGELFF. As DNA, the CDR3 is TGTGCCAGCAGCCCTGGGCTCCAGGCCGGGGAGCTGTTTTTT.

This chain links TRBV15 with TRBJ2-2; TRBD1 agrees at 7 bases. The CDR3 is 16 amino acids. Germline assignment: CDR1 LNHNV and CDR2 YYDKDF (reference sequence). The V gene end was trimmed by 1 base and the J gene end by 6 bases; junction bases not matched to a gene: 8. The CDR3 spells CATSRAPTGYPGELFF. CDR3 DNA: TGTGCCACCAGCAGAGCCCCGACAGGGTACCCCGGGGAGCTGTTTTTT.

V gene TRBV29-1 combines with J gene TRBJ1-1; TRBD1 matches at 9 bases. Germline V CDR1 and CDR2: SQVTM, ANQGSEA. This CDR3 has 14 amino acids. The V segment lost 6 bases and the J segment 2 bases; nucleotides outside the gene matches: 7. Here the CDR3 reads CSVAYRGRNTEAFF. The CDR3 bases are TGCAGCGTCGCCTACAGGGGGCGTAACACTGAAGCTTTCTTT.

A single count supports this clone. The chain couples TRBV30 to TRBJ1-6; D is unresolved. Between the trimmed V and J ends, which lost 7 bases and 6 bases, there was a span of 13 bases. Germline V gene lookup returns CDR1 GTSNPN and CDR2 SVGIG (reference sequence). The CDR3 is 13 amino acids. CDR3: CASPYRSNSPLHF. CDR3 bases: TGTGCCTCACCATACCGGTCTAATTCACCCCTCCACTTT. The whole variable domain, filled in from reference TRBV30 and TRBJ1-6, reads SQTIHQWPATLVQPVGSPLSLECTVEGTSNPNLYWYRQAAGRGLQLLFYSVGIGQISSEVPQNLSASRPQDRQFILSSKKLLLSDSGFYLCASPYRSNSPLHFGNGTRLTVT.

The chain is built from TRBV3-1 (or the pseudogene TRBV3-2) and TRBJ1-3; tentative D call: TRBD1 (5 bases). CDR1 LGHDT and CDR2 YNNKEL come from the germline V gene (reference sequence). V was clipped by 1 base and J by 4 bases, with 14 bases between them. There are 16 residues in the CDR3. CDR3 sequence reads: CASSQVRTRSGNTIYF. CDR3 DNA: TGTGCCAGCAGCCAAGTTAGGACACGGTCGGGAAACACCATATATTTT.

The V call is TRBV19, the J call TRBJ1-5, with 12 bases identical to TRBD1. Germline assignment: CDR1 LNHDA and CDR2 SQIVND (reference sequence). The V gene end was trimmed by 4 bases and the J gene end by 16 bases; junction bases not matched to a gene: 2. The CDR3 runs to 11 residues. The CDR3 reads CASSTGTGGHF. The CDR3 region has the DNA TGTGCCAGTAGTACCGGGACAGGGGGCCATTTT.

The gene calls are TRBV30 and TRBJ1-1, with a tentative D call TRBD1 (5 bases). Deletions cut 5 bases from V and 3 bases from J, with 16 bases between. Germline lookup yields CDR1 GTSNPN and CDR2 SVGIG (reference sequence). CDR3 length: 14 residues. The CDR3 nucleotides read TGTGCCTGGGGCCCCGGCAGGGTGTACACTGAAGCTTTCTTT. This codes for CAWGPGRVYTEAFF.

V is TRBV15 and J is TRBJ1-5; D perhaps matches TRBD1 (5 bases). Germline V gives CDR1 LNHNV, CDR2 YYDKDF (reference sequence). Trimming removed 2 bases from V and 2 bases from J, with 10 bases in between. This CDR3 contains 15 residues. CDR3 loop: CATSRQGVGNQPQHF. CDR3 DNA: TGTGCCACCAGCAGACAGGGTGTGGGCAATCAGCCCCAGCATTTT.